The 29 T cell receptor beta chains below come from one sample, sequenced in a study of blood T cells in healthy people across ages (dated by TCRdb to 2013 to 2016). The library was prepared using 5' RACE. TCRdb shows the sequencer as Illumina HiSeq 2500. A second roughly 6 to 11 cycle PCR used a sample-barcoded 5' primer and a J-beta primer mix. The public sequencing data were trimmed at Q25 with fastp and processed into clonotypes with MiXCR by TCRdb, which kept only in-frame beta chains. One record per CDR3 amino acid sequence lists the most common genes and DNA. The sample includes over 300,000 distinct CDR3 sequences, with more than 45% observed a single time. The ten largest clones capture 45% to 65% of the sample. Sequences were obtained from blood. These receptors came from a man aged 55 to 69 in good health.

The table lists this clonotype with a few counts. The V call is TRBV20-1, the J call TRBJ2-1; 7 bases line up with TRBD2. The V gene end was trimmed by 3 bases and the J gene end by 1 base; junction bases not matched to a gene: 9. CDR3 size: 16 residues. Germline assignment: CDR1 DFQATT and CDR2 SNEGSKA (reference sequence). The CDR3 DNA reads TGCAGTGCTAGGGGTCAGCGGGAACGATCCTACAATGAGCAGTTCTTC. Translated, it gives CSARGQRERSYNEQFF.

The chain links TRBV2 to TRBJ1-2; D unclear. The CDR3 runs 12 residues. Germline CDR1 is SNHLY and CDR2 is FYNNEI. The V gene lost 4 bases and the J gene lost 8 bases, with 11 bases spanning the gap. CDR3 in amino acids: CASSGPGGGYTF. CDR3 sequence (DNA): TGTGCCAGCAGTGGTCCCGGCGGGGGCTACACCTTC.

This clonotype turned up a few times. The rearrangement joins TRBV29-1 to TRBJ1-2, with TRBD1 matching 11 bases. Germline V gene data show CDR1 as SQVTM and CDR2 as ANQGSEA. Trimming took 1 base from V and 7 from J; bases not matched to a gene: 5. The CDR3 is 14 residues long. CDR3 sequence (DNA): TGCAGCGTTGAAGCGGACAGGGGGCTAGGTGGCTACACCTTC. Translation gives CSVEADRGLGGYTF.

This clonotype appeared many times. The chain joins TRBV7-9 to TRBJ1-2; unclear D gene. V lost 1 base, J lost 8 bases, and 14 bases lay in between. The germline V gene has CDR1 SEHNR and CDR2 FQNEAQ (reference sequence). The CDR3 loop spans 14 amino acids. CDR3 in DNA: TGTGCCAGCAGCTTAGAGGCGGCCCTGGGGGGCTACACCTTC. This codes for CASSLEAALGGYTF. Looking up the rest from reference TRBV7-9 and TRBJ1-2 gives the full variable domain: DTGVSQNPRHKITKRGQNVTFRCDPISEHNRLYWYRQTLGQGPEFLTYFQNEAQLEKSRLLSDRFSAERPKGSFSTLEIQRTEQGDSAMYLCASSLEAALGGYTFGSGTRLTVV.

This clonotype occurred a few times. V and J are TRBV7-3 and TRBJ2-1; no firm D call. Germline CDR1 reads SGHTA; CDR2 reads FQGTGA. The CDR3 is 13 amino acids. The V and J ends lost 2 bases and 8 bases respectively, with 10 bases between them. The CDR3 region has the DNA TGTGCCAGCAGCTTAGGTTTAGGCGATGAGCAGTTCTTC. Translating gives CASSLGLGDEQFF. The full variable domain, rest sourced from reference TRBV7-3 and TRBJ2-1, is GAGVSQTPSNKVTEKGKYVELRCDPISGHTALYWYRQSLGQGPEFLIYFQGTGAADDSGLPNDRFFAVRPEGSVSTLKIQRTERGDSAVYLCASSLGLGDEQFFGPGTRLTVL.

This clonotype was picked up a small number of times. J is TRBJ2-7 and V is TRBV7-6; D may be TRBD1 (8 bases). With 1 base removed from V and 2 bases from J, the gap between germline ends came to 27 bases. Germline V lookup: CDR1 SGHVS, CDR2 FNYEAQ. The CDR3 is 20 residues long. CDR3 in amino acids: CASSLVGGGPGGSGPYEQYF. The CDR3 DNA follows: TGTGCCAGCAGCTTAGTAGGGGGGGGTCCAGGGGGCTCTGGACCCTACGAGCAGTACTTC.

V and J are TRBV27 and TRBJ2-1, with 7 bases lining up with TRBD2. The CDR3 spans 13 residues. Germline V CDR1 and CDR2: MNHEY, SMNVEV (reference sequence). J gave up 8 bases and V 6 bases, and 7 bases lay outside the gene matches. The CDR3, as DNA: TGTGCCAGCAGCCCTACTAGCGAGGATGAGCAGTTCTTC. Its translation: CASSPTSEDEQFF.

This chain joins TRBV11-2 and TRBJ2-1; D may be TRBD1 or TRBD2 (7 bases each). The DNA end is more similar to TRBJ2-7, so the J call may be wrong. CDR3 length: 14 residues. The V gene's germline CDR1 is SGHAT and CDR2 FQNNGV. The CDR3 sequence is CASDLGGGGGEQYF. CDR3 coding DNA: TGTGCGTCGGATCTTGGGGGAGGGGGCGGCGAGCAGTACTTC.

The rearrangement joins TRBV28 to TRBJ2-7; D is unclear. CDR3 length: 11 amino acids. Germline CDR1 and CDR2: MDHEN and SYDVKM. The ends were cut back, 5 bases at V and 7 bases at J, with 9 bases in the middle. The CDR3 DNA is TGTGCCAGCAGTACGTTTGGGGAGCAGTACTTC. Protein sequence: CASSTFGEQYF.

This clonotype was seen ten or more times. The V gene is TRBV24-1, the J gene TRBJ2-1; TRBD2 is a possible D gene (6 bases). Between the trimmed V and J ends, which lost 5 bases and 7 bases, there was a span of 17 bases. The CDR3 is 15 residues long. From germline, CDR1 is KGHDR and CDR2 SFDVKD. CDR3 in DNA: TGTGCCACCAGTGCCGTGACGGGGGTGGGGAATGAGCAGTTCTTC. Its translation is CATSAVTGVGNEQFF.

This clonotype was seen only a few times. V usage is TRBV2 and J usage is TRBJ2-1; D is perhaps TRBD2 (6 bases). Germline CDR1 is SNHLY and CDR2 is FYNNEI. V was pared by 7 bases and J by 4 bases, with 8 bases between. CDR3 length: 12 residues. The CDR3 reads CASNGGYNEQFF. In DNA, the CDR3 is TGTGCCAGCAATGGGGGGTACAATGAGCAGTTCTTC.

The genes are TRBV11-2 and TRBJ2-1, with D perhaps TRBD1 (6 bases). This CDR3 is built from 18 residues. Germline V gene sequence: CDR1 SGHAT, CDR2 FQNNGV. V was trimmed by 5 bases and J by 2 bases, leaving 22 bases between them. This chain's CDR3 is CASSTRTGLGTPYNEQFF. The DNA of the CDR3 is TGTGCCAGCAGCACCAGAACAGGGCTGGGAACCCCCTACAATGAGCAGTTCTTC. The whole variable domain, filled in from reference TRBV11-2 and TRBJ2-1, reads EAGVAQSPRYKIIEKRQSVAFWCNPISGHATLYWYQQILGQGPKLLIQFQNNGVVDDSQLPKDRFSAERLKGVDSTLKIQPAKLEDSAVYLCASSTRTGLGTPYNEQFFGPGTRLTVL.

The chain joins TRBV6-8 to TRBJ1-2; D gene ambiguous. Germline CDR1 MNHGY, CDR2 SAAAGT. The V and J ends lost 1 base and 4 bases respectively, with 13 bases between them. The CDR3 has 15 amino acids. CDR3 sequence reads: CASSYYPTALYGYTF. CDR3 in DNA: TGTGCCAGCAGTTACTACCCAACAGCCCTCTATGGCTACACCTTC.

The chain employs TRBV18 and TRBJ2-3; 10 positions match TRBD1. The V gene's germline CDR1 is KGHSH and CDR2 LQKENI. The CDR3 has 16 amino acids. J was trimmed by 4 bases and V by 3 bases; bases with no gene match: 7. CDR3 in DNA: TGTGCCAGCTCACCTTACTGGGACAGGGGCGCAGATACGCAGTATTTT. It yields the protein CASSPYWDRGADTQYF.

This clonotype was picked up many times. The chain recombines TRBV7-8 with TRBJ1-2; D remains unclear. V lost 4 bases to trimming and J lost 2 bases, with 23 bases between them. The CDR3 consists of 18 residues. Germline CDR1 is SGHVS and CDR2 is FQNEAQ. CDR3 sequence (DNA): TGTGCCAGCAGCTCAGGCAGGACCGGACGGGCGAAAAACTATGGCTACACCTTC. It yields the protein CASSSGRTGRAKNYGYTF. Looking up the rest from reference TRBV7-8 and TRBJ1-2 gives the full variable domain: GAGVSQSPRYKVAKRGQDVALRCDPISGHVSLFWYQQALGQGPEFLTYFQNEAQLDKSGLPSDRFFAERPEGSVSTLKIQRTQQEDSAVYLCASSSGRTGRAKNYGYTFGSGTRLTVV.

This chain links TRBV7-2 with TRBJ2-3, with 15 bases aligning to TRBD2. The junction had 12 bases not matched to a gene; V was cut back by 7 bases and J by 4 bases. Per the germline V gene, CDR1 is SGHTA and CDR2 is FQGNSA. The CDR3 runs to 18 residues. The CDR3 reads CASTLGLAGGTASDTQYF. In DNA form, the CDR3 reads TGTGCCAGCACCCTTGGACTAGCGGGAGGGACGGCCTCAGATACGCAGTATTTT.

For this clonotype: A read error may account for a junction end that differs from germline. The gene calls are TRBV27 and TRBJ2-1; TRBD2 aligns across 11 bases. The CDR3 length is 17 residues. From germline, CDR1 is MNHEY and CDR2 SMNVEV (reference sequence). The CDR3 bases are TGTGCCAGCAGTTTCGTAACTAGCGGGGGCTCCCACAATGAGCAGTTCTTC. Residues: CASSFVTSGGSHNEQFF.

The V call is TRBV6-6, the J call TRBJ2-1, with TRBD2 identical over 15 bases. The CDR3 contains 17 residues. Trimming removed 6 bases from V and 2 bases from J; junction bases left unmatched: 5. In germline, CDR1 is MNHNY, CDR2 SVGAGI (reference sequence). CDR3 DNA: TGTGCCAGCAGCACCGGACTAGCGGGGGGGCCCTACAATGAGCAGTTCTTC. As protein: CASSTGLAGGPYNEQFF.

Ten or more counts support this clonotype. The J gene is TRBJ2-5, the V gene TRBV7-2; 7 nucleotides match TRBD1. J gave up 2 bases and V 5 bases, and 2 bases lay outside the gene matches. The CDR3 has 13 amino acids. Germline V gene lookup returns CDR1 SGHTA and CDR2 FQGNSA. This CDR3 is CASSRDRQETQYF. CDR3 nucleotides: TGTGCCAGCAGCCGGGACAGACAAGAGACCCAGTACTTC.

The rearrangement links TRBV7-6 to TRBJ2-6, with no clear D. V lost 6 bases to trimming and J lost 0 bases, with 12 bases between them. Per germline, CDR1 SGHVS and CDR2 FNYEAQ. This CDR3 has 16 amino acids. DNA of the CDR3: TGTGCCAGCAGTTCATATAAAAGCTCTGGGGCCAACGTCCTGACTTTC. It encodes CASSSYKSSGANVLTF.

This clonotype turned up a few times. This chain links TRBV7-9 with TRBJ1-2; D is ambiguous. Looked up from germline, CDR1 is SEHNR and CDR2 is FQNEAQ (reference sequence). Deletions cut 5 bases from V and 3 bases from J, with 7 bases between. The CDR3 runs 12 residues. The CDR3 protein is CASSQDDYGYTF. The CDR3 DNA follows: TGTGCCAGCAGCCAGGACGACTATGGCTACACCTTC.

With regard to this clonotype: One end of the junction varies from germline; a read error may be responsible. The chain is built from TRBV12-3 or TRBV12-4 and TRBJ2-5; TRBD1 aligns across 7 bases. The CDR3 runs 14 residues. CDR3 amino acids: CAGSYLQGKGATYF. DNA of the CDR3: TGTGCCGGCAGTTACCTCCAGGGGAAGGGGGCCACGTACTTC.

In this sample, this clonotype turned up many times. The rearrangement uses TRBV20-1 and TRBJ2-7, with no clear D. Per the germline V gene, CDR1 is DFQATT and CDR2 is SNEGSKA (reference sequence). The CDR3 contains 13 residues. The germline V and J ends were trimmed by 3 bases and 7 bases, with 16 bases remaining between them. CDR3 coding DNA: TGCAGTGCTAGGGGTGACATCGGCCTAGAGCAGTACTTC. Its translation: CSARGDIGLEQYF.

V and J are TRBV28 and TRBJ1-2, with 7 nucleotides matching TRBD1. V was clipped by 6 bases and J by 5 bases; unmatched bases: 12. The CDR3 is made up of 15 amino acids. The V gene's germline CDR1 is MDHEN and CDR2 SYDVKM. The CDR3 coding sequence is TGTGCCAGCAGATCCGAAGGGACAGCTATTTATGGCTACACCTTC. Its translation: CASRSEGTAIYGYTF.

The chain employs TRBV6-1 and TRBJ2-3; TRBD2 matches at 16 bases. V was pared by 10 bases and J by 2 bases, with 6 bases of the junction left unmatched. Germline CDR1 and CDR2: MNHNS and SASEGT. CDR3 length equals 16 residues. DNA of the CDR3: TGTGCCACGGGACTAGCGGGAGGGTTTTACACAGATACGCAGTATTTT. Protein: CATGLAGGFYTDTQYF.

The rearrangement uses TRBV29-1 and TRBJ2-7; TRBD2 might be the D (7 bases). CDR1 and CDR2 from the germline V gene are SQVTM and ANQGSEA. The CDR3 consists of 12 residues. Trimming pared 1 base from V and 5 bases from J, leaving 9 bases between. The CDR3 is CSVEGGGNEQYF. The CDR3 region has the DNA TGCAGCGTTGAAGGCGGGGGCAACGAGCAGTACTTC.

The gene calls are TRBV11-2 and TRBJ2-4; 11 nucleotides align to TRBD2. With the DNA end fitting TRBJ2-7 better, the J assignment may be wrong. CDR3 size: 14 residues. Germline V gene lookup returns CDR1 SGHAT and CDR2 FQNNGV. CDR3 amino acids: CASSTGLADYEQYF. As DNA, the CDR3 is TGTGCCAGCAGCACGGGACTAGCGGACTACGAGCAGTACTTC.

This chain joins TRBV7-6 and TRBJ2-3, with no clear D. Germline V lookup: CDR1 SGHVS, CDR2 FNYEAQ. The CDR3 contains 13 residues. Trimming left V 5 bases short and J 0 bases short, with 6 bases between. The CDR3, as DNA: TGTGCCAGCAGCCAAATAAGCACAGATACGCAGTATTTT. Translating it yields CASSQISTDTQYF.

Only a few counts were recorded for this clonotype. The J gene is TRBJ2-3, the V gene TRBV5-1; 7 bases map to TRBD2. Germline CDR1 and CDR2: SGHRS and YFSETQ. The CDR3 has 15 residues. V was clipped by 1 base and J by 7 bases; unmatched bases: 9. For the CDR3, the DNA is TGCGCCAGCAGCTTGTCTGGCGGGGGACCCTATACGCAGTATTTT. This codes for CASSLSGGGPYTQYF. The full variable domain, in which reference TRBV5-1 and TRBJ2-3 provide the parts outside the CDR3, is KAGVTQTPRYLIKTRGQQVTLSCSPISGHRSVSWYQQTPGQGLQFLFEYFSETQRNKGNFPGRFSGRQFSNSRSEMNVSTLELGDSALYLCASSLSGGGPYTQYFGPGTRLTVL.